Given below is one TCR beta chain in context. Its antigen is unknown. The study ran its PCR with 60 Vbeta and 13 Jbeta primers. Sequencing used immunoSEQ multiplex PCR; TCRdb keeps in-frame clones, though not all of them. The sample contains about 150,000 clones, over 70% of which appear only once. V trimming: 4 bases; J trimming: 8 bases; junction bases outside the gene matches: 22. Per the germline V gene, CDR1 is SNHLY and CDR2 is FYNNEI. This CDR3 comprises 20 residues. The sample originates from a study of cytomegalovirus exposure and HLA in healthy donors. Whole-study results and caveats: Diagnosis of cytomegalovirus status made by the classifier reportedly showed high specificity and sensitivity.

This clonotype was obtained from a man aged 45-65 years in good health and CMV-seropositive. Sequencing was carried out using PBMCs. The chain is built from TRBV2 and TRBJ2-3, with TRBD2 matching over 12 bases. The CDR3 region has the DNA TGTGCCAGCAGTGTTCGCCGAACAGGGGGTTCTTCTAGCGGGAGGGGTACGCAGTATTTT. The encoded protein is CASSVRRTGGSSSGRGTQYF.